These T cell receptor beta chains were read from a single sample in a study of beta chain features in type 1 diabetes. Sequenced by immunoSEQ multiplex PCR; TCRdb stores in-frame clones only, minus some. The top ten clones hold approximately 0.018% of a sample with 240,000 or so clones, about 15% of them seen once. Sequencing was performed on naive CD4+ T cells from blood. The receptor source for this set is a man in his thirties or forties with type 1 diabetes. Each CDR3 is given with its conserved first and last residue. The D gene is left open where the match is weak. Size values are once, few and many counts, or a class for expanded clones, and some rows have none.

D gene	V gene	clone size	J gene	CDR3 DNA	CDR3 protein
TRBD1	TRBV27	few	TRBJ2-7	TGTGCCAGCAGTTTACAGGGGGTGTCCTACGAGCAGTACTTC	CASSLQGVSYEQYF
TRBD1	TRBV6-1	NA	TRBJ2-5	TGTGCCAGCAGTGAACGATCCGGGACAGGGACGGAGACCCAGTACTTC	CASSERSGTGTETQYF
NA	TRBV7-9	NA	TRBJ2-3	TGTGCCAGCAGCTCCGGGACTCCCCTCCCTGGTACGCAGTATTTT	CASSSGTPLPGTQYF
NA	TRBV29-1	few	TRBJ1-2	TGCAGCGTTCGGACAGACTACTATGGCTACACCTTC	CSVRTDYYGYTF
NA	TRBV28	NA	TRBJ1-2	TGTGCCAGCAGTTTAAGCAATGATGGCTACACCTTC	CASSLSNDGYTF
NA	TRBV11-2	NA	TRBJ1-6	TGTGCCAGCAGCCCGTGGGCCGAACCCCTCCACTTT	CASSPWAEPLHF
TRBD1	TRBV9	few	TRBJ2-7	TGTGCCAGCAGCGCGGACAGGGACGGCTACGAGCAGTACTTC	CASSADRDGYEQYF
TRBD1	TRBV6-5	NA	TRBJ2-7	TGTGCCAGCAGTCGACAGGGAAGGCACTACGAGCAGTACTTC	CASSRQGRHYEQYF
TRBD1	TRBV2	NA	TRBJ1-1	TGTGCCATATTAGCTACCGGGACAGGGGGATTGAACACTGAAGCTTTCTTT	CAILATGTGGLNTEAFF
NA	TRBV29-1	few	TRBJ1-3	TGCAGCGTGATGGCCGCCGACAGTACGGCAGGAAACACCATATATTTT	CSVMAADSTAGNTIYF
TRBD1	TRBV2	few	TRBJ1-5	TGTGCCAGCAGCGAGGACAGGCCGCTACCCCAGCATTTT	CASSEDRPLPQHF
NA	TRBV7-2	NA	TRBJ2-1	TGTGCCAGCAGCCTCCACACCAGTTCACATGAGCAGTTCTTC	CASSLHTSSHEQFF
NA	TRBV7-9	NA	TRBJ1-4	TGTGCCAGCAGCCCCGGGACAACTAATGAAAAACTGTTTTTT	CASSPGTTNEKLFF
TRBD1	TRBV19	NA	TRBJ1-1	TGTGCCAGTAGTGCCCGACAGGGGGCAAGCACTGAAGCTTTCTTT	CASSARQGASTEAFF
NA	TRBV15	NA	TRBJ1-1	TGTGCCACCAAGGGGGAAAGCCTCGACACTGAAGCTTTCTTT	CATKGESLDTEAFF
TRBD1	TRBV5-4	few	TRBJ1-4	TGTGCCAGCAGCCGACAGGGCCTTAATGAAAAACTGTTTTTT	CASSRQGLNEKLFF
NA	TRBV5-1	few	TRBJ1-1	TGCGCCAGCAGCTTGAACAGGGACCTGAACACTGAAGCTTTCTTT	CASSLNRDLNTEAFF
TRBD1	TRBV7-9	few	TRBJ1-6	TGTGCCAGCAGCTTAAGGGGGCAGGGTGGTTCACCCCTCCACTTT	CASSLRGQGGSPLHF
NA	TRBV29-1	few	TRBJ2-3	TGCAGCGCCCATAGTCTTGACAATACGCAGTATTTT	CSAHSLDNTQYF
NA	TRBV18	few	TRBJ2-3	TGTGCCAGCTCACCCAGGGAGGTGGATACGCAGTATTTT	CASSPREVDTQYF
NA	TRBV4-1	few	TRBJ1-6	TGCGCCAGCAGCCTCCCCCGAGCCGGGTACAATTCACCCCTCCACTTT	CASSLPRAGYNSPLHF
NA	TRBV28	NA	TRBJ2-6	TGTGCCAGCAGTGTCGGGGGGCAGTCCAACGTCCTGACTTTC	CASSVGGQSNVLTF
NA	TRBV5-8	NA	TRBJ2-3	TGTGCCAGCAGCTTGGGCACCCTGATAGACACAGATACGCAGTATTTT	CASSLGTLIDTDTQYF
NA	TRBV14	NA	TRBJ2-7	TGTGCCAGCAGCCAAAACAGTTACTACGAGCAGTACTTC	CASSQNSYYEQYF
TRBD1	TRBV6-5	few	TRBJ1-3	TGTGCCAGCACCCAGGGGGTTTTAGGAAACACCATATATTTT	CASTQGVLGNTIYF
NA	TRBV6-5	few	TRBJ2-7	TGTGCCAGCAGTTATCGACAGACGGGAGCCTACGAGCAGTACTTC	CASSYRQTGAYEQYF
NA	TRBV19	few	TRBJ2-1	TGTGCCAGTAGTATGGTGGCAAATGAGCAGTTCTTC	CASSMVANEQFF
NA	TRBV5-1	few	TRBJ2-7	TGCGCCAGCAGCTTGGATTCCAGGGTCGAGCAGTACTTC	CASSLDSRVEQYF
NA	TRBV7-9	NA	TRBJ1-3	TGTGCCAGCAGGTGGACAGAAGCCTCTGGAAACACCATATATTTT	CASRWTEASGNTIYF
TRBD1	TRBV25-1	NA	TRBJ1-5	TGTGCCAGCAGTGGAGGACAGGGCCGCCTTAGCAATCAGCCCCAGCATTTT	CASSGGQGRLSNQPQHF
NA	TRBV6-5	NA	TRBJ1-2	TGTGCCAGCAGTTATTCAACAGTAGAATATGGCTACACCTTC	CASSYSTVEYGYTF
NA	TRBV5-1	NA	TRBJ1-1	TGCGCCAGCAGCTTGACAGGGATGATGGACACTGAAGCTTTCTTT	CASSLTGMMDTEAFF
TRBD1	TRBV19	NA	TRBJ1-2	TGTGCCAGGAACAGGGGGTTGAATGGCTACACCTTC	CARNRGLNGYTF
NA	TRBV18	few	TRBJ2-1	TGTGCCAGCTCACCATCCGTGGCGAGCCGGGGTGAGCAGTTCTTC	CASSPSVASRGEQFF
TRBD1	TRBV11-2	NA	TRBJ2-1	TGTGCCAGCAGCTCGGCTAGACAGGGTGAGCAGTTCTTC	CASSSARQGEQFF
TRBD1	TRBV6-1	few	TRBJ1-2	TGTGCCAGCAGTGAAACGGCAGGGGGCCATGGCTACACCTTC	CASSETAGGHGYTF
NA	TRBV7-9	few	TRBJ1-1	TGTGCCAGCTCGGTCGCGAACACTGAAGCTTTCTTT	CASSVANTEAFF
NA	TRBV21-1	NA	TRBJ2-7	TGTGCCAGCAGCCAGGGACAGTTTCCCTACGAGCAGTACTTC	CASSQGQFPYEQYF
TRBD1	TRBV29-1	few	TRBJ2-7	TGCAGCGTACTAACCGGTGAGGGGGCCCACCCTTCCTACGAGCAGTACTTC	CSVLTGEGAHPSYEQYF
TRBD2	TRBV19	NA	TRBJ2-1	TGTGCCAGTAGAACTAGCGGGAGCATCGGCAATGAGCAGTTCTTC	CASRTSGSIGNEQFF
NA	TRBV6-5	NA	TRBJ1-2	TGTGCCAGCAGTTACCTGACAGGATCCAACTATGGCTACACCTTC	CASSYLTGSNYGYTF
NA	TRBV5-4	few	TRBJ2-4	TGTGCCAGCAGCTTGGAGTCGGGTAGGGGAAACATTCAGTACTTC	CASSLESGRGNIQYF
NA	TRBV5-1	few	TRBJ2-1	TGCGCCAGCAGCTTGGGGACAGCAGTCTACAATGAGCAGTTCTTC	CASSLGTAVYNEQFF
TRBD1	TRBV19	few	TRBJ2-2	TGTGCCAGTAACCATCCGGGACAGACCGGGGAGCTGTTTTTT	CASNHPGQTGELFF
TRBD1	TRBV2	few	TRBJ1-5	TGTGCCAGCGGGGGAGGGACAGGGGGCACGCAGCCCCAGCATTTT	CASGGGTGGTQPQHF